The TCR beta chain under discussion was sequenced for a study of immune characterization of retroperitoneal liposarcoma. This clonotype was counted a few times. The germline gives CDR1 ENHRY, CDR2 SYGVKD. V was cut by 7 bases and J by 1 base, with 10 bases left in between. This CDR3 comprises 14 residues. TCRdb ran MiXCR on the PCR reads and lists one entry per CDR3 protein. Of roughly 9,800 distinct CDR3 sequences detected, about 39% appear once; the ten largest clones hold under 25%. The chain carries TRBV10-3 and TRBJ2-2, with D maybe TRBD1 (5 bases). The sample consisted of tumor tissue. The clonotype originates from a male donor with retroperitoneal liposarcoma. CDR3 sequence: CAITLTGNTGELFF. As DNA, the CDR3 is TGTGCCATCACTCTCACAGGGAACACCGGGGAGCTGTTTTTT.